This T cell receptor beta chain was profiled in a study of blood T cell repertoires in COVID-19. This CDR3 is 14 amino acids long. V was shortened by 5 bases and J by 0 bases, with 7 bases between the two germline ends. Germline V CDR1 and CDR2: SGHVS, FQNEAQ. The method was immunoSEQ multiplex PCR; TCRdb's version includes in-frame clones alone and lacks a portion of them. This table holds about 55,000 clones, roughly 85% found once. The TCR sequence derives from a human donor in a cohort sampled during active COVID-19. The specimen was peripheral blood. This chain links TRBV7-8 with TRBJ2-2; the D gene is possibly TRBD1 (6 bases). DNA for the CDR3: TGTGCCAGCAGCCGGGACACGAACACCGGGGAGCTGTTTTTT. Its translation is CASSRDTNTGELFF. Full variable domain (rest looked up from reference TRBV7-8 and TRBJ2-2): GAGVSQSPRYKVAKRGQDVALRCDPISGHVSLFWYQQALGQGPEFLTYFQNEAQLDKSGLPSDRFFAERPEGSVSTLKIQRTQQEDSAVYLCASSRDTNTGELFFGEGSRLTVL.